This T cell receptor beta chain was identified during a study of monozygotic twins with cystic fibrosis. Study-level findings and limits: Median Simpson clonality of 0.0095 suggested naive T cells predominated.

The CDR3 runs 15 residues. Trimming cost V 0 bases and J 2 bases, with 8 bases left between them. The V gene's germline CDR1 is SGHRS and CDR2 YFSETQ. Comment on this clone: The antigen is not known.

Here immunoSEQ multiplex PCR was the method, and the copy in TCRdb shows in-frame clones only, minus some. Of 30,000 to 35,000 clones listed, approximately 67% are singletons. What was sequenced was blood. This TCR came from a girl between 5 and 17 years old with cystic fibrosis. The chain couples TRBV5-1 to TRBJ1-4; no clear D. The DNA of the CDR3 is TGCGCCAGCAGCTTGGACAGAATGACTAATGAAAAACTGTTTTTT. As protein: CASSLDRMTNEKLFF.